The sequence of this TCR beta chain was determined in a study of a mutant IDH1 vaccine in newly diagnosed glioma. Study in general: Treated individuals were about 60% male and roughly 40% female, averaging 40.4 years of age. Earlier therapy was either radiotherapy, temozolomide, or both, and most got both.

The CDR3 contains 14 residues. After removal of 6 bases from V and 3 bases from J, the junction contained 7 bases not matched to a gene. Germline assignment: CDR1 MNHEY and CDR2 SMNVEV (reference sequence). The protocol was immunoSEQ multiplex PCR, while the TCRdb copy is restricted to in-frame clones and leaves out a portion. The sample carries over 45,000 clones, about 90% recorded once. In regard to this clone: What it binds is not known.

Time point reported: baseline, week 1 (first vaccination visit). Treatment described: pre-vaccination baseline after standard-of-care therapy. Findings and caveats of the study: A vaccine-induced immune response developed in 93.3% of the patients.

This sequence originates from a man in his fifties with glioma. This chain connects TRBV27 to TRBJ2-7; 8 nucleotides match TRBD2. Sample: PBMCs, taken from a glioma patient treated with radiotherapy, temozolomide or both. The CDR3 coding sequence is TGTGCCAGCAGGGGCACGGGGGGGCTCTACGAGCAGTACTTC. It encodes CASRGTGGLYEQYF.